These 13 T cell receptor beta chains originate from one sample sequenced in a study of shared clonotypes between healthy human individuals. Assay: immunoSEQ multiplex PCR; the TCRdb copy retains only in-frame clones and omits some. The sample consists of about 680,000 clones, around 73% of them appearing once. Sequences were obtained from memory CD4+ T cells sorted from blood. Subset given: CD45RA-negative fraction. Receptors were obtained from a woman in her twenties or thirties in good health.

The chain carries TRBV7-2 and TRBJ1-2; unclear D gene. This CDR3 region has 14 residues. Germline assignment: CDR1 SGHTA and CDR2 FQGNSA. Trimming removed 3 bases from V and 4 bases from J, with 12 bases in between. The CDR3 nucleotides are TGTGCCAGCAGCTTTGAGGACTTGGGCTATGGCTACACCTTC. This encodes CASSFEDLGYGYTF.

The CDR3 DNA reads TGTGCCAGCAGCGTAAATCAAGGAAGGAGTGAAAAACTGTTTTTT. It specifies CASSVNQGRSEKLFF. J is TRBJ1-4 and V is TRBV7-8; D not certain. V was cut by 5 bases and J by 7 bases, with 17 bases left in between. From germline, CDR1 is SGHVS and CDR2 FQNEAQ. There are 15 residues in the CDR3.

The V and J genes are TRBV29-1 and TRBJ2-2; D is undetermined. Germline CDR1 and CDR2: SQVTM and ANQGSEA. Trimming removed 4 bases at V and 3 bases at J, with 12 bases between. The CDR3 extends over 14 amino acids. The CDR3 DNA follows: TGCAGCGTTGGGTTCGTTATGGACACCGGGGAGCTGTTTTTT. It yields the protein CSVGFVMDTGELFF.

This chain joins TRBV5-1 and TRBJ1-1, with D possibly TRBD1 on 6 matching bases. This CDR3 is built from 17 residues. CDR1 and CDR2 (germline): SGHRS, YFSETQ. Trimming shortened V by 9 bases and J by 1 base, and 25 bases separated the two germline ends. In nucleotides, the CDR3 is TGCGCCACGCCTCGGACAGCTAACCTAAGGGCGAACACTGAAGCTTTCTTT. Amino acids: CATPRTANLRANTEAFF.

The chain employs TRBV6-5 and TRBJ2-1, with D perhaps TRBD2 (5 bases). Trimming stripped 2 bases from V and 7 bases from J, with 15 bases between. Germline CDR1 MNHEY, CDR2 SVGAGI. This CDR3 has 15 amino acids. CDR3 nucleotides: TGTGCCAGCAGTTACAGCCGCCTAGCTAGGAATGAGCAGTTCTTC. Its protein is CASSYSRLARNEQFF.

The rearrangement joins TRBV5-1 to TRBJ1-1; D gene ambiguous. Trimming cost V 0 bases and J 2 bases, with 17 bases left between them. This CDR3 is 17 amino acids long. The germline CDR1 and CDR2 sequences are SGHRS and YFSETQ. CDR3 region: CASSLGSLRGPNTEAFF. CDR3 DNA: TGCGCCAGCAGCTTGGGGTCCCTTCGCGGACCAAACACTGAAGCTTTCTTT.

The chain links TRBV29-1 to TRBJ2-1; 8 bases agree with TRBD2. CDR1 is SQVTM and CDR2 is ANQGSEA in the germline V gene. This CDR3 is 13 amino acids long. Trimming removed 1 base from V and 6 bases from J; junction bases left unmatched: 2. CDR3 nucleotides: TGCAGCGTTGAAGGACTAGCGAGCAATGAGCAGTTCTTC. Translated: CSVEGLASNEQFF.

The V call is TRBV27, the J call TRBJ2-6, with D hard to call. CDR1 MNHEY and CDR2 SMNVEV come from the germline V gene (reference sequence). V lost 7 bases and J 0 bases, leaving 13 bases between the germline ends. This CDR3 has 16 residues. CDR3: CASTRAVSSGANVLTF. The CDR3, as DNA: TGTGCCAGCACTCGGGCAGTGAGCTCTGGGGCCAACGTCCTGACTTTC.

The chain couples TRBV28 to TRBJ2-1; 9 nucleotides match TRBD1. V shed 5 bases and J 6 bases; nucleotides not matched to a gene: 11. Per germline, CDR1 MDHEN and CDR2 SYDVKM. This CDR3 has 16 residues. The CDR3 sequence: CASSPPGQGSINEQFF. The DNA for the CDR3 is TGTGCCAGCAGTCCCCCCGGACAGGGGAGTATCAATGAGCAGTTCTTC.

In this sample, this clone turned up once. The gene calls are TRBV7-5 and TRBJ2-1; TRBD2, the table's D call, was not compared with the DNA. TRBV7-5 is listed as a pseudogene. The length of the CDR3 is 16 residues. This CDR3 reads CVRSPEASGSYNEQFF. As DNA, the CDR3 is TGTGTCAGAAGCCCTGAGGCAAGCGGGAGCTACAATGAGCAGTTCTTC.

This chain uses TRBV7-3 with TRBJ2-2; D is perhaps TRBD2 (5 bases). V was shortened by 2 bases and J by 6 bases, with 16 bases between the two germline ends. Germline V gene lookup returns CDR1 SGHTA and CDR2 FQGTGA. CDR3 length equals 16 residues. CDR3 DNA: TGTGCCAGCAGCTTACGGAGGTCTGGGGTTGCCGGGGAGCTGTTTTTT. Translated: CASSLRRSGVAGELFF.

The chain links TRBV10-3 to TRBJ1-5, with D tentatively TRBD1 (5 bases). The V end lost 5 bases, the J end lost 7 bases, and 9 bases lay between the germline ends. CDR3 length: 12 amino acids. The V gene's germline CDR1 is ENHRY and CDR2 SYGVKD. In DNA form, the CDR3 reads TGTGCCATCAGTCCAGGGACCCAGCCCCAGCATTTT. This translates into CAISPGTQPQHF.

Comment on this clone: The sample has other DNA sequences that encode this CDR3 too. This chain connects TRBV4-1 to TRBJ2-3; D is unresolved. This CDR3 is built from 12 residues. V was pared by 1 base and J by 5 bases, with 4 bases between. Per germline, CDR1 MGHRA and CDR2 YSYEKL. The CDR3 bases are TGCGCCAGCAGCCAAGTGCAAGATACGCAGTATTTT. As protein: CASSQVQDTQYF.